The 21 T cell receptor beta chains below come from one sample, sequenced in a study of cytotoxic CD8 clonotypes in ibrutinib-treated CLL. Repertoires were generated with immunoSEQ multiplex PCR, while TCRdb's copy carries only in-frame clones and drops some. The profile shows under 35,000 clones, more than 60% of them singletons. The sample was PBMCs, taken after 24 months of ibrutinib treatment. These receptors came from a human donor with chronic lymphocytic leukemia.

CDR3 in DNA: TGTGCCAGCAGCGGGACAGGGATGGGGAGTACTGAAGCTTTCTTT. It encodes CASSGTGMGSTEAFF. The rearrangement uses TRBV25-1 and TRBJ1-1, with 9 bases matching TRBD1. Germline V gene lookup returns CDR1 MGHDK and CDR2 SYGVNS. The CDR3 runs to 15 residues. V shed 6 bases and J 5 bases; nucleotides not matched to a gene: 10.

The chain joins TRBV4-1 to TRBJ2-5; D perhaps matches TRBD2 (6 bases). The end of the DNA fits TRBJ2-7 better, so the J call may be wrong. This CDR3 is 15 amino acids long. CDR1 and CDR2 (germline): MGHRA, YSYEKL. Here the CDR3 DNA reads TGCGCCAGCAGCCTCCAGCCGGGAGACTCCTACGAGCAGTACTTC. It translates to CASSLQPGDSYEQYF.

This clone was observed a single time. V gene TRBV7-2 combines with J gene TRBJ2-3, with 13 bases that match TRBD2. The CDR3 length is 16 residues. Germline values: CDR1 SGHTA, CDR2 FQGNSA. With V trimmed by 5 bases and J by 4 bases, 6 bases remained unmatched. Here the CDR3 DNA reads TGTGCCAGCAGCGCCAGACTAGCGGGGGGTGCAGATACGCAGTATTTT. It is translated as CASSARLAGGADTQYF.

This chain joins TRBV7-3 and TRBJ2-7; D may be TRBD2 (5 bases). Trimming removed 7 bases at V and 3 bases at J, with 16 bases between. Germline lookup yields CDR1 SGHTA and CDR2 FQGTGA. This CDR3 is built from 14 residues. CDR3 protein: CASTEPDFVYEQYF. Written as DNA, the CDR3 is TGTGCCAGCACAGAACCGGACTTCGTCTACGAGCAGTACTTC. The entire variable domain, with the rest obtained from reference TRBV7-3 and TRBJ2-7, is as follows: GAGVSQTPSNKVTEKGKYVELRCDPISGHTALYWYRQSLGQGPEFLIYFQGTGAADDSGLPNDRFFAVRPEGSVSTLKIQRTERGDSAVYLCASTEPDFVYEQYFGPGTRLTVT.

The chain carries TRBV30 and TRBJ1-6; TRBD1 agrees at 10 bases. There are 14 residues in the CDR3. Germline values: CDR1 GTSNPN, CDR2 SVGIG (reference sequence). V trimming: 0 bases; J trimming: 9 bases; junction bases outside the gene matches: 2. CDR3 amino acids: CAWSVTGGSSPLHF. The CDR3 DNA reads as TGTGCCTGGAGTGTGACAGGGGGCAGTTCACCCCTCCACTTT.

This clone appeared a few times. This chain uses TRBV21-1 with TRBJ2-3; the table's D gene call, TRBD2, was not cross checked with the DNA. TRBV21-1 represents a pseudogene. The CDR3 totals 10 residues. The CDR3 DNA reads TGTTCGGGGGGCACAGATACGCAGTATTTT. Translated: CSGGTDTQYF.

The chain recombines TRBV7-3 with TRBJ2-5; no firm D call. Per the germline V gene, CDR1 is SGHTA and CDR2 is FQGTGA. Between the trimmed V and J ends, which lost 3 bases and 5 bases, there was a span of 16 bases. The CDR3 has 15 residues. CDR3 loop: CASSLGFGFQETQYF. CDR3 sequence (DNA): TGTGCCAGCAGCTTGGGGTTTGGTTTTCAGGAGACCCAGTACTTC.

The chain carries TRBV28 and TRBJ2-7, with 7 bases fitting TRBD2. Unmatched junction bases numbered 8, after V lost 6 bases and J lost 0 bases. The CDR3 loop spans 15 amino acids. CDR1 is MDHEN and CDR2 is SYDVKM in the germline V gene. The CDR3 spells CASSHISGASYEQYF. The CDR3 bases are TGTGCCAGCAGCCACATCAGCGGGGCCTCCTACGAGCAGTACTTC.

This rearrangement joins TRBV7-2 to TRBJ2-7; D may match TRBD1 or TRBD2 (5 bases each). This CDR3 region has 13 residues. The ends were cut back, 0 bases at V and 6 bases at J, with 9 bases in the middle. Germline CDR1 reads SGHTA; CDR2 reads FQGNSA. Here the CDR3 reads CASSLARAGEQYF. CDR3 coding DNA: TGTGCCAGCAGCTTAGCCAGGGCGGGCGAGCAGTACTTC. The whole variable domain, remainder taken from reference TRBV7-2 and TRBJ2-7, is GAGVSQSPSNKVTEKGKDVELRCDPISGHTALYWYRQSLGQGLEFLIYFQGNSAPDKSGLPSDRFSAERTGGSVSTLTIQRTQQEDSAVYLCASSLARAGEQYFGPGTRLTVT.

The rearrangement joins TRBV28 to TRBJ2-7; D not certain. The V gene's germline CDR1 is MDHEN and CDR2 SYDVKM. This CDR3 has 11 amino acids. Trimming cost V 2 bases and J 6 bases, with 5 bases left between them. CDR3 bases: TGTGCCAGCAGTTTAGACCGCGAGCAGTACTTC. As protein: CASSLDREQYF.

The chain carries TRBV6-5 and TRBJ1-3; tentatively, D is TRBD1 (5 bases). The CDR3 covers 11 residues. The germline V gene encodes CDR1 MNHEY and CDR2 SVGAGI. In DNA, the CDR3 is TGTACTTCGCGGGGCTCAAACACCATATATTTT. It encodes CTSRGSNTIYF.

The chain has TRBV9 and TRBJ2-3; D is unresolved. The CDR3 totals 15 residues. The germline V and J ends were trimmed by 0 bases and 4 bases, with 12 bases remaining between them. Looked up from germline, CDR1 is SGDLS and CDR2 is YYNGEE. CDR3 sequence (DNA): TGTGCCAGCAGCGTAGGCCCTTTTGGGTCAGATACGCAGTATTTT. Its protein product is CASSVGPFGSDTQYF.

The chain carries TRBV28 and TRBJ1-4; D not certain. The V end lost 8 bases, the J end lost 7 bases, and 17 bases lay between the germline ends. The CDR3 consists of 14 residues. The germline V gene encodes CDR1 MDHEN and CDR2 SYDVKM. The DNA for the CDR3 is TGTGCCAGCGCAACCTCAGTTTTATCTGAAAAACTGTTTTTT. As protein: CASATSVLSEKLFF.

The J gene is TRBJ1-3, the V gene TRBV6-5; maybe TRBD1 (6 bases). The CDR3 consists of 15 residues. Germline values: CDR1 MNHEY, CDR2 SVGAGI. Trimming took off 0 bases at V and 7 bases at J, with 13 bases between the two ends. CDR3 in amino acids: CASSYSSGARNTIYF. The CDR3, as DNA: TGTGCCAGCAGTTACTCGTCGGGGGCCCGGAACACCATATATTTT.

The chain uses TRBV19 and TRBJ1-2; no clear D gene. Germline V gene lookup returns CDR1 LNHDA and CDR2 SQIVND (reference sequence). The CDR3 extends over 14 amino acids. The germline V and J ends were trimmed by 3 bases and 3 bases, with 11 bases remaining between them. The CDR3 DNA reads as TGTGCCAGTAGTATCTTCAGACGGGACTATGGCTACACCTTC. Its translation: CASSIFRRDYGYTF.

The chain couples TRBV5-1 to TRBJ2-7, with D maybe TRBD1 (6 bases). CDR1 is SGHRS and CDR2 is YFSETQ in the germline V gene. Between the trimmed V and J ends, which lost 3 bases and 1 base, there was a span of 14 bases. The CDR3 has 15 residues. The CDR3 loop is CASSSLQGQSYEQYF. The CDR3 nucleotides read TGCGCCAGCAGCTCCCTACAGGGACAATCCTACGAGCAGTACTTC.

The chain couples TRBV6-1 to TRBJ1-6; D is unclear. The CDR3 runs to 15 residues. The ends were cut back, 7 bases at V and 7 bases at J, with 17 bases in the middle. Germline CDR1 reads MNHNS; CDR2 reads SASEGT. This CDR3 is CASTRGSRANSPLHF. The CDR3 bases are TGTGCCAGCACCCGTGGGTCCAGAGCAAATTCACCCCTCCACTTT.

Details on this clone: One end of the junction is discordant with germline, which a read error may explain. This rearrangement joins TRBV6-5 to TRBJ1-1, with no clear D. The CDR3 totals 11 residues. Germline CDR1 and CDR2: MNHEY and SVGAGI. The CDR3 DNA is TGCGCCAGCAGCCTAGGGACTGAAGCTTTCTTT. Residues: CASSLGTEAFF.

The chain employs TRBV5-4 and TRBJ1-4; D possibly corresponds to TRBD1 (5 bases). CDR3 size: 14 residues. Germline V CDR1 and CDR2: SGHNT, YYREEE (reference sequence). Between the trimmed V and J ends, which lost 2 bases and 8 bases, there was a span of 13 bases. The CDR3 DNA reads as TGTGCCAGCAGCTTTCAGGGAGGGGACGAAAAACTGTTTTTT. It specifies CASSFQGGDEKLFF.

The chain combines TRBV4-2 with TRBJ2-5; D may be TRBD2 (6 bases). Germline V lookup: CDR1 LGHNA, CDR2 YNFKEQ. CDR3 length equals 13 residues. V shed 3 bases and J shed 4 bases, with 9 bases lying between them. The CDR3 here is CASSQTRAETQYF. The DNA for the CDR3 is TGTGCCAGCAGCCAGACTAGAGCAGAGACCCAGTACTTC.

This chain uses TRBV6-4 with TRBJ1-1; no definite D call. Deletions cut 4 bases from V and 2 bases from J, with 8 bases between. Looked up from germline, CDR1 is MRHNA and CDR2 is SNTAGT. The CDR3 length is 13 residues. CDR3 DNA: TGTGCCAGCAGTGCTCTGGCCAACACTGAAGCTTTCTTT. Protein product: CASSALANTEAFF.